This T cell receptor (beta chain) derives from a study of cytomegalovirus exposure and HLA in healthy donors. Study overall: Earlier work reported 95 million to 130 million unique TCR beta sequences from 150 million to 200 million T cells.

This clone was counted a single time. It was with 60 Vbeta and 13 Jbeta primers that the PCR ran. Some clones are missing from TCRdb's copy, which holds only in-frame ones; the method was immunoSEQ multiplex PCR. Counted here are roughly 130,000 clones, roughly 74% occurring once; the ten biggest clones make up 6.6%. Trimming removed 5 bases from V and 3 bases from J; junction bases left unmatched: 7. The germline gives CDR1 SGHRS, CDR2 YFSETQ. This CDR3 comprises 15 residues. The clonotype comes from a man aged 35-49 years in good health and CMV-seropositive. The genes are TRBV5-1 and TRBJ2-3, with TRBD2 identical over 9 bases. Source material: PBMCs. CDR3: CASSPGLAWTDTQYF. CDR3 sequence (DNA): TGCGCCAGCAGTCCCGGACTAGCGTGGACAGATACGCAGTATTTT.